These 20 T cell receptor beta chains were sequenced from one sample in a study of early T cells in non-severe SARS-CoV-2 infection. TCRdb used MiXCR to reprocess the 5' RACE reads, holding one entry per CDR3 protein. Altogether approximately 68,000 distinct CDR3 sequences are present, over 9% being singletons, with the ten largest covering under 10%. Source: whole blood, taken at baseline. The receptors come from an adult who was a healthcare worker with PCR-confirmed SARS-CoV-2 infection or an uninfected control (not recorded which).

The table lists this clonotype with a few counts. This chain links TRBV5-5 with TRBJ1-4, with D possibly being TRBD1 (5 bases). Deletions cut 0 bases from V and 4 bases from J, with 10 bases between. The germline V gene encodes CDR1 SGHKS and CDR2 YYEKEE (reference sequence). This CDR3 contains 15 residues. This CDR3 is CASSLAGFNNEKLFF. The CDR3 DNA reads as TGTGCCAGCAGCTTGGCAGGGTTCAATAATGAAAAACTGTTTTTT.

This clonotype was seen ten or more times. The chain joins TRBV2 to TRBJ2-5; D is uncertain. This CDR3 spans 12 amino acids. Trimming removed 6 bases at V and 3 bases at J, with 8 bases between. The germline gives CDR1 SNHLY, CDR2 FYNNEI. The CDR3 spells CASSSREETQYF. In DNA form, the CDR3 reads TGTGCCAGCAGCTCTAGAGAAGAGACCCAGTACTTC.

This clonotype was detected only a few times. The chain uses TRBV4-3 and TRBJ1-6, with 10 bases fitting TRBD1. The germline CDR1 and CDR2 sequences are LGHNA and YSLEER. This CDR3 region has 15 residues. V shed 0 bases and J 9 bases; nucleotides not matched to a gene: 2. CDR3 nucleotides: TGCGCCAGCAGCCAAGATGGACAGGGGGGTTCACCCCTCCACTTT. Protein product: CASSQDGQGGSPLHF.

This clonotype was picked up many times. The chain links TRBV4-3 to TRBJ2-5; D unclear. Germline V lookup: CDR1 LGHNA, CDR2 YSLEER. CDR3 length equals 14 residues. The V and J ends lost 0 bases and 5 bases respectively, with 10 bases between them. This chain's CDR3 is CASSQDRASETQYF. The CDR3 DNA follows: TGCGCCAGCAGCCAAGATAGGGCGAGTGAGACCCAGTACTTC.

At least ten counts were recorded for this clonotype. The chain combines TRBV7-9 with TRBJ2-7; the D is unclear. Germline V gene sequence: CDR1 SEHNR, CDR2 FQNEAQ (reference sequence). The CDR3 sequence is 13 residues long. The V end lost 3 bases, the J end lost 0 bases, and 6 bases lay between the germline ends. The CDR3 DNA reads as TGTGCCAGCAGCTTTTATCGCTCCTACGAGCAGTACTTC. The encoded protein is CASSFYRSYEQYF.

The rearrangement uses TRBV24-1 and TRBJ2-3, with D hard to call. V was clipped by 2 bases and J by 5 bases, with 13 bases between them. CDR1 KGHDR and CDR2 SFDVKD come from the germline V gene. The CDR3 contains 15 residues. The CDR3 DNA reads TGTGCCACCAGTGATTCGGACGAGCCCCAAGATACGCAGTATTTT. It encodes CATSDSDEPQDTQYF.

The chain joins TRBV7-2 to TRBJ2-5; no reliable D call. The germline CDR1 and CDR2 sequences are SGHTA and FQGNSA. This CDR3 comprises 15 residues. The V end was cut by 1 base, the J end by 2 bases, with 11 bases between. Here the CDR3 DNA reads TGTGCCAGCAGCTTAGGGTCTAGACTGCAAGAGACCCAGTACTTC. This encodes CASSLGSRLQETQYF. The whole variable domain, remainder taken from reference TRBV7-2 and TRBJ2-5, is GAGVSQSPSNKVTEKGKDVELRCDPISGHTALYWYRQSLGQGLEFLIYFQGNSAPDKSGLPSDRFSAERTGGSVSTLTIQRTQQEDSAVYLCASSLGSRLQETQYFGPGTRLLVL.

This clonotype showed up many times. The chain couples TRBV11-2 to TRBJ2-1; 8 bases are a match to TRBD1. CDR3 length: 16 amino acids. Germline V gene sequence: CDR1 SGHAT, CDR2 FQNNGV. The ends lost 4 bases at V and 1 base at J; junction bases unmatched: 6. The CDR3 loop reads CASSSDRGPSYNEQFF. The CDR3 DNA reads TGTGCCAGCAGCTCCGACAGGGGTCCATCCTACAATGAGCAGTTCTTC.

The V call is TRBV4-1, the J call TRBJ2-2, with D perhaps TRBD1 (7 bases). Germline V CDR1 and CDR2: MGHRA, YSYEKL. Trimming cost V 1 base and J 5 bases, with 14 bases left between them. The CDR3 has 16 amino acids. Here the CDR3 reads CASSQGPGGGTGELFF. In DNA form, the CDR3 reads TGCGCCAGCAGCCAAGGGCCAGGGGGAGGAACCGGGGAGCTGTTTTTT.

This clonotype has more than one count but fewer than ten. CDR3 residues: CASSQGPGLAYNEQFF. The DNA of the CDR3 is TGTGCCAGCAGCCAAGGGCCGGGACTAGCTTACAATGAGCAGTTCTTC. The chain carries TRBV3-1 and TRBJ2-1; 9 bases agree with TRBD2. The CDR3 totals 16 residues. Germline V gene data show CDR1 as LGHDT and CDR2 as YNNKEL (reference sequence). Trimming took 1 base from V and 4 from J; bases not matched to a gene: 5.

This clonotype was picked up a small number of times. The chain uses TRBV20-1 and TRBJ2-1; TRBD2 matches at 7 bases. With 6 bases clipped from V and 12 bases from J, the junction kept 17 bases outside the gene matches. Germline lookup yields CDR1 DFQATT and CDR2 SNEGSKA (reference sequence). This CDR3 has 14 amino acids. CDR3 loop: CSAKLAVIWGGQFF. Here the CDR3 DNA reads TGCAGTGCCAAGCTAGCCGTGATATGGGGGGGGCAGTTCTTC.

The chain joins TRBV7-2 to TRBJ2-5; D is possibly TRBD1 (5 bases). Trimming stripped 5 bases from V and 4 bases from J, with 17 bases between. The V gene's germline CDR1 is SGHTA and CDR2 FQGNSA. CDR3 length equals 15 residues. In DNA form, the CDR3 reads TGTGCCAGCAGCCCTACCAGGGCGGTATCAGAGACCCAGTACTTC. Translating it yields CASSPTRAVSETQYF.

This clonotype was detected many times. The CDR3: CATSDLVRGQTDTQYF. The CDR3 DNA is TGTGCCACCAGTGATTTGGTACGGGGGCAGACAGATACGCAGTATTTT. The chain combines TRBV24-1 with TRBJ2-3, with D perhaps assigned TRBD1 or TRBD2 (6 bases each). From germline, CDR1 is KGHDR and CDR2 SFDVKD. This CDR3 has 16 residues. Trimming removed 0 bases from V and 3 bases from J, with 12 bases in between.

A single count supports this clonotype. The chain is built from TRBV6-6 and TRBJ2-7, with 9 bases that match TRBD1. The CDR3 is 14 amino acids. In germline, CDR1 is MNHNY, CDR2 SVGAGI (reference sequence). V was pared by 6 bases and J by 5 bases, with 8 bases of the junction left unmatched. CDR3 bases: TGTGCCAGCAGCCATGGGACAGGGATCGACGAGCAGTACTTC. This translates into CASSHGTGIDEQYF.

This clonotype was found many times. The rearrangement joins TRBV6-1 to TRBJ2-7; tentatively, D is TRBD2 (6 bases). The CDR3 contains 14 residues. V lost 6 bases and J 7 bases, leaving 19 bases between the germline ends. Germline V gene data show CDR1 as MNHNS and CDR2 as SASEGT. Written as DNA, the CDR3 is TGTGCCAGCAGGGACTCGGGACTCACCCCAGAGCAGTACTTC. This encodes CASRDSGLTPEQYF.

V is TRBV11-2 and J is TRBJ2-1; no firm D call. Looked up from germline, CDR1 is SGHAT and CDR2 is FQNNGV. The CDR3 consists of 15 residues. V was clipped by 2 bases and J by 1 base, with 9 bases between them. The CDR3 DNA reads TGTGCCAGCAGCTTAACGGGCAGGTCCTACAATGAGCAGTTCTTC. This gives the protein CASSLTGRSYNEQFF.

This clonotype appeared many times. CDR3 amino acids: CASSSQGYPNSGANVLTF. The CDR3 nucleotides read TGTGCCAGCAGTTCACAGGGTTACCCCAACTCTGGGGCCAACGTCCTGACTTTC. The rearrangement links TRBV7-9 to TRBJ2-6, with TRBD1 as a possible D gene (6 bases). Germline lookup yields CDR1 SEHNR and CDR2 FQNEAQ (reference sequence). V dropped 6 bases and J dropped 0 bases, with 18 bases sitting between them. This CDR3 contains 18 residues.

The J gene is TRBJ2-3, the V gene TRBV12-3 or TRBV12-4, with D perhaps given as TRBD1 or TRBD2 (5 bases each). The CDR3 has 14 amino acids. Trimming stripped 7 bases from V and 4 bases from J, with 15 bases between. CDR3 in DNA: TGTGCCAGCAACCCTGGGGGTTCGTCAGATACGCAGTATTTT. Amino acid sequence: CASNPGGSSDTQYF.

A few counts support this clonotype. The chain joins TRBV6-2 or TRBV6-3 to TRBJ2-3; D possibly corresponds to TRBD2 (6 bases). CDR1 is MNHEY and CDR2 is SVGEGT in the germline V gene. Trimming removed 8 bases at V and 1 base at J, with 16 bases between. The CDR3 extends over 15 amino acids. CDR3 amino acids: CASCLGGLGTDTQYF. The CDR3 nucleotides are TGTGCCAGCTGTTTGGGGGGTTTGGGCACAGATACGCAGTATTTT.

This clonotype has a handful of counts. The chain couples TRBV15 to TRBJ1-4, with a possible D match to TRBD1 (6 bases). Looked up from germline, CDR1 is LNHNV and CDR2 is YYDKDF (reference sequence). Trimming stripped 1 base from V and 6 bases from J, with 12 bases between. The CDR3 length is 15 residues. CDR3: CATSRVYRDDEKLFF. The DNA of the CDR3 is TGTGCCACCAGCAGAGTCTACAGGGACGATGAAAAACTGTTTTTT.